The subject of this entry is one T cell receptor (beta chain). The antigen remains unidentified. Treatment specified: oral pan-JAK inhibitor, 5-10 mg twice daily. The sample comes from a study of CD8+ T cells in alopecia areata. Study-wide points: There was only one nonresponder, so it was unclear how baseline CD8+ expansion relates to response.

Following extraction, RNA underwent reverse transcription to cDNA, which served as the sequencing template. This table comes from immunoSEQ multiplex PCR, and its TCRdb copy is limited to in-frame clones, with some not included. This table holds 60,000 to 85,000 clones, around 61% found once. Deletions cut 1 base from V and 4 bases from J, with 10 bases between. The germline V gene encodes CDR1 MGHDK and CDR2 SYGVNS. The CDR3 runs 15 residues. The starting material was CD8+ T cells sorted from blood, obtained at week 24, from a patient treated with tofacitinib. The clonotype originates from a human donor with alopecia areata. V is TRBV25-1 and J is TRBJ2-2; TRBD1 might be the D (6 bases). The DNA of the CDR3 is TGTGCCAGCAGTGAATTACAGGGTGGCACCGGGGAGCTGTTTTTT. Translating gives CASSELQGGTGELFF.